This T cell receptor (beta chain) was identified in a study of identical twins (dated by TCRdb to between 2015 and 2016). Study-wide context: To test whether fetal clonotypes persist, this study deep-sequenced TCR alpha and beta repertoires from monozygotic twins, from unrelated adults of various ages, and from cord blood. To rule out contamination, replicate twin experiments were performed at different times with different library preparation protocols. Summary of the overall study and its limitations: Because the same donors could not be followed over many years, the conclusions relied on cross-sectional statistical analysis. Recombination models systematically underestimated out-of-frame TCR alpha sharing in monozygotic twins but agreed with sharing between unrelated individuals. Compared with coincidental sharing between unrelated individuals, out-of-frame TCR alpha sequences shared between twins showed an excess of sequences with low generation probability. Fewer insertions were carried by abundant cord blood beta clonotypes; a weaker similar trend was observed in young adult naive repertoires, while no such trend was observed in memory repertoires. Excess twin sharing in beta out-of-frame sequences was weaker because fewer shared sequences lowered the signal-to-noise ratio. Invariant T cells such as MAIT and iNKT could partly confound zero-insertion analyses, though diverse VJ usage argued against this for most clonotypes.

Regarding this clonotype: There is no known antigen for this receptor. No much larger clone exists at a distance of one base, and base qualities are not known.

CDR3 length: 15 amino acids, cysteine to phenylalanine. Left in the record is the CDR3 DNA by itself, 45 bases read in frame from the first base. CDR1 and CDR2 were assigned from the germline V gene (reference sequence) as DFQATT and SNEGSKA. V trim: 4 bases; J trim: 0 bases; unmatched bases: 4. Only healthy Caucasian donors were included. Three pairs of female monozygotic twins, all aged roughly 18 to 29 years, were included in the twin cohort. CD4+ and CD8+ T cell populations were isolated with positive isolation kits from Invitrogen. The method was 5' RACE. The data were produced on an Illumina HiSeq 2000. Template switching added a universal primer binding site, and the final cDNA carried a unique molecular identifier that allowed TCR cDNA molecules to be counted accurately. Specific primers in the conserved constant-segment region were used to synthesize first-strand cDNA for the TCR alpha and beta chains. To control for contamination, every cDNA library was double barcoded, receiving both a SMART-Mk sample barcode and Illumina barcodes. TruSeq adapter sequences along with Illumina sample barcodes were introduced in two successive PCR steps. The TCR alpha and beta cDNA libraries were sequenced on the Illumina HiSeq platform using custom primers. The study's own analysis went as follows. Unique molecular identifiers were extracted from raw reads with MiGEC, and CDR3 positions were determined with MiXCR. For each individual, recombination models were inferred using an EM algorithm with the repgenHMM and IGoR tools. Shared clonotypes were analyzed with the tcR package in R, and sharing was normalized by the product of cloneset sizes. Out-of-frame nonproductive sequences were analyzed to study raw recombination free of thymic and clonal selection effects. Clones were called with MiXCR by TCRdb after fastp trimmed the public reads at Q25, and only in-frame beta chains were retained. Rows with one shared CDR3 protein collapse into an entry with the most common genes and DNA. These V and J calls derive from TCRdb rather than the authors' analysis. The sample includes 500,000 to 650,000 distinct CDR3 sequences, with around 24% observed a single time. The top ten clones comprise approximately 0.48% of the sample.

The same sample was also used in a study of yellow fever vaccine responses in identical twins. The second study reports: The authors reported that the T cell response to vaccination in identical twins appeared partly convergent and partly personalized. The study precisely tracked vaccine-responding T cell clones in identical twins.

The sequence links TRBV20-1 to TRBJ2-5, and 11 bases in between align with TRBD2. This receptor was obtained from a woman aged 18 to 35 in good health. Sequencing was performed on CD4+ T cells sorted from blood. The DNA sequence is TGCAGTGCTACCACTAGCGGGGGAAACCAAGAGACCCAGTACTTC. The resulting protein is CSATTSGGNQETQYF.